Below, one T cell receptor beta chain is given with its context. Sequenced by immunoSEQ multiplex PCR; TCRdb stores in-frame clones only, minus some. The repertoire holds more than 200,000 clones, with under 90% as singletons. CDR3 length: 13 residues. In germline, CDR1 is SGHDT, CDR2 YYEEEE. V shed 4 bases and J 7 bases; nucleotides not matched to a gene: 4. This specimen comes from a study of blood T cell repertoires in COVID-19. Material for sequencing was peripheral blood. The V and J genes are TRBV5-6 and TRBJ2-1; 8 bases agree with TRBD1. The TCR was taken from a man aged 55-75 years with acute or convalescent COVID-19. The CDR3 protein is CASSPGGLNEQFF. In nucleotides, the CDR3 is TGTGCCAGCAGCCCAGGGGGCCTTAATGAGCAGTTCTTC.